This is a list of T cell receptor beta chains from one sample in a study of cytomegalovirus exposure and HLA in healthy donors. Libraries were prepared by immunoSEQ multiplex PCR; TCRdb keeps only in-frame clonotypes and omits some of them. The table includes 110,000 or so clones, around 77% detected once. The sample consisted of PBMCs. The source of these receptors is a man between 40 and 49 years old in good health and CMV-seropositive. CDR3s include the opening cysteine and the closing phenylalanine or tryptophan. Size is stated for part of the rows, as once, few or many counts, or as a class when the clone is expanded.

>TRBV4-3|TRBJ2-5|.
CASSQDRPGLAGGLQETQYF
>TRBV6-5|TRBJ1-1|.
CASSYLGAGTEAFF
>TRBV5-5|TRBJ2-7|.
CASSLDRFLSYEQYF
>TRBV7-3|TRBJ1-1|few
CASSLARGHTEAFF
>TRBV19|TRBJ2-1|.
CASSKTSGSYNEQFF
>TRBV15|.|.
CATSRDRTGGPSYEQYF
>TRBV4-3|.|.
CASSQRFQEYEQYF
>TRBV18|TRBJ2-1|.
CASSPEQGASLNEQFF
>TRBV5-8|TRBJ2-1|.
CASSLGTVSYNEQFF
>TRBV7-2|TRBJ1-2|.
CASSRAGDGYTF
>TRBV27|TRBJ1-4|.
CASSFSGLSEKLFF
>TRBV2|TRBJ1-5|.
CASSTDRKGNQPQHF
>TRBV18|TRBJ2-2|.
CASSQDRVRGELFF
>TRBV7-9|TRBJ2-7|.
CASSQSGQGARSSYEQYF
>TRBV25-1|TRBJ2-7|.
CASSEARALYF
>TRBV25-1|TRBJ1-6|.
CASSGPGGAGSPLHF
>TRBV27|TRBJ1-4|.
CASSFGQGKLFF
>TRBV7-2|TRBJ1-6|.
CASSLSGNNSPLHF
>TRBV6-5|TRBJ2-7|.
CASRTGTGPLYEQYF
>TRBV10-3|TRBJ2-7|.
CAISGPSTGARSYEQYF
>TRBV11-1|TRBJ2-7|.
CASHAGLPDSYEQYF
>TRBV25-1|TRBJ1-5|.
CASSEGLGPQHF
>TRBV5-1|TRBJ2-7|.
CASSPPGMTGTSYEQYF
>TRBV2|TRBJ2-4|.
CASSRLVENSQYF
>TRBV30|TRBJ1-2|few
CAWRPRQGFFYGYTF
>TRBV4-3|TRBJ2-1|.
CASSPGSSGGGSEQFF
>TRBV19|TRBJ1-2|.
CASSGGGGTWNYGYTF
>TRBV7-8|TRBJ1-6|.
CASKRPSSSPLHF
>TRBV5-1|TRBJ2-5|.
CASSTGVGGLETQYF
>TRBV28|TRBJ1-2|.
CASSPNTDYGYTF
>TRBV29-1|TRBJ2-7|.
CSVRTVAGASYEQYF
>TRBV6-6|TRBJ2-5|.
CASTLDSQETQYF
>TRBV7-3|TRBJ2-6|.
CASSLGDSSGANVLTF
>TRBV9|TRBJ2-1|.
CASSTRQSSSYNEQFF
>TRBV28|TRBJ2-2|.
CASREGATNTGELFF
>TRBV2|TRBJ2-3|.
CASSLVQFTDTQYF
>TRBV27|TRBJ1-5|.
CASSPRPRGGNQPQHF
>TRBV5-1|TRBJ1-1|once
CASSLGTANTEAFF
>TRBV27|TRBJ2-7|few
CASSASRTGNKGKQYF
>TRBV7-3|TRBJ1-6|once
CASSLGGGSSYNSPLHF
>TRBV15|TRBJ1-4|.
CATSKRGQGVTNEKLFF
>TRBV27|TRBJ2-1|once
CASSSTGTGFDNEQFF
>TRBV6-4|TRBJ1-1|.
CASNWTGLNTEAFF
>TRBV29-1|TRBJ2-7|.
CSVEGGRGTAYEQYF
>TRBV25-1|TRBJ2-1|once
CASSEPPATGDSYNEQFF
>TRBV6-5|TRBJ1-1|.
CASRLGQNTEAFF
>TRBV7-9|TRBJ1-2|.
CSSSLGLYGYTF
>TRBV6-4|TRBJ2-7|many
CASSDSGRAIDSYEQYF
>TRBV4-2|TRBJ2-3|.
CASSQERRGVDTQYF
>TRBV4-1|TRBJ2-7|.
CASSQGQGKNYEQYF
>TRBV28|TRBJ2-7|.
CASSPTGTGGLYEQYF